What follows is one T cell receptor beta chain and its context. TCRdb processed the RT-PCR reads anew with MiXCR; each CDR3 protein has one entry. Among around 27,000 distinct CDR3 sequences listed, 6.5% to 10% were seen once. CDR3 length: 12 residues. CDR1 LGHDT and CDR2 YNNKEL come from the germline V gene (reference sequence). The ends were cut back, 1 base at V and 4 bases at J, with 2 bases in the middle. The data originate from a study of patients and donors after allogeneic stem cell transplantation. The genes are TRBV3-1 and TRBJ1-3; D gene ambiguous. This sequence originates from a human donor who was either an allogeneic HSCT recipient or a stem cell or donor lymphocyte infusion donor (not recorded which). It is not recorded whose cells these are; they may come from a transplant donor. Sequencing input: blood, either unsorted or a sorted T cell fraction (not recorded which). In nucleotides, the CDR3 is TGTGCCAGCAGCCAAGCCGGAAACACCATATATTTT. Encoded protein: CASSQAGNTIYF. The complete variable domain, with remaining parts taken from reference TRBV3-1 and TRBJ1-3, reads DTAVSQTPKYLVTQMGNDKSIKCEQNLGHDTMYWYKQDSKKFLKIMFSYNNKELIINETVPNRFSPKSPDKAHLNLHINSLELGDSAVYFCASSQAGNTIYFGEGSWLTVV.